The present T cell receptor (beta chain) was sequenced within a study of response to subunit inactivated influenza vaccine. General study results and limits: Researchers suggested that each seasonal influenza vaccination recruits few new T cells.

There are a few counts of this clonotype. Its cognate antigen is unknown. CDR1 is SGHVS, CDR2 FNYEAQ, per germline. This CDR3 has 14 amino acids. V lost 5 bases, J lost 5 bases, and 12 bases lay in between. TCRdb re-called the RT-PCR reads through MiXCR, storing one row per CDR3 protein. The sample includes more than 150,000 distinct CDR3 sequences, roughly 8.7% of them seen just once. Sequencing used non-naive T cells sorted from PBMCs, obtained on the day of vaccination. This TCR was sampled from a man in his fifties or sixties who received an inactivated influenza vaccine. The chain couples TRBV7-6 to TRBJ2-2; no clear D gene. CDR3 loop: CASSQPIGTGELFF. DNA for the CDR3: TGTGCCAGCAGCCAACCCATCGGGACCGGGGAGCTGTTTTTT.